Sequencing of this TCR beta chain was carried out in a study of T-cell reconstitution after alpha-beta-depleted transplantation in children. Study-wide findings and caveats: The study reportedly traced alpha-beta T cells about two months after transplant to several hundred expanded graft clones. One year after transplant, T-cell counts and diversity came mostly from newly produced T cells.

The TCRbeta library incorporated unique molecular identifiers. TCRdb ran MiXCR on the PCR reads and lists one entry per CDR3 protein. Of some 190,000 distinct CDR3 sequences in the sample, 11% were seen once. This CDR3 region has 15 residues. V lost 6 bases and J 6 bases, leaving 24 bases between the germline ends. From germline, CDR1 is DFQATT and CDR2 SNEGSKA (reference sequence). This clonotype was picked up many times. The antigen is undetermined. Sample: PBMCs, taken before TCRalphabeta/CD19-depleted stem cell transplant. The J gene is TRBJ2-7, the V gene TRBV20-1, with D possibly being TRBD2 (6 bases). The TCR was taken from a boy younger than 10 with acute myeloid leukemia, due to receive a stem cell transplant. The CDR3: CSAPAPGLFIREQYF. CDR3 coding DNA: TGCAGTGCCCCTGCTCCGGGACTCTTTATTCGCGAGCAGTACTTC.